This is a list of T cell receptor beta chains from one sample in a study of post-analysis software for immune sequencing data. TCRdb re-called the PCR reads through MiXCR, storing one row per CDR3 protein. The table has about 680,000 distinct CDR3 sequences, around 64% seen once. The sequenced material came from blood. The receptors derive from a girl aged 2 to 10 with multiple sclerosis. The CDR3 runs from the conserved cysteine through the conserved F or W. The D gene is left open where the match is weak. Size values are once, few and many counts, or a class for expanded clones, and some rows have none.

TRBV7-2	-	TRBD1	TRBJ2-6	TGTGCCAGCACCGAGACAGGGCCGACTGGGGCCAACGTCCTGACTTTC	CASTETGPTGANVLTF
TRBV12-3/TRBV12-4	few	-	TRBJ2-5	TGTGCCAGCAGTCACCGGGACCGTAGGCAAGAGACCCAGTACTTC	CASSHRDRRQETQYF
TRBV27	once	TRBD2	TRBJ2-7	TGTGCCAGCAGTTTAGGACTAGCGGCTCTCTACGAGCAGTACTTC	CASSLGLAALYEQYF
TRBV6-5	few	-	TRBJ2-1	TGTGCCAGCAGTTACACTCTAATAAAGCGGAACAATGAGCAGTTCTTC	CASSYTLIKRNNEQFF
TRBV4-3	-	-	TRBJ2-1	TGCGCCAGCAGCCTTCAGACTAGAGGGTACAATGAGCAGTTCTTC	CASSLQTRGYNEQFF
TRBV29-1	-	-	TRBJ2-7	TGCAGCGTTGAAGCCCCAGGGACTGGGGAGCAGTACTTC	CSVEAPGTGEQYF
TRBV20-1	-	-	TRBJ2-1	TGCAGTGCTAGGGCCGGACAGCCTACCAATGAGCAGTTCTTC	CSARAGQPTNEQFF
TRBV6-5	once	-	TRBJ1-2	TGTGCCAGCAGCCGCTCGGGGATGCAGTATGGCCACACCTTC	CASSRSGMQYGHTF
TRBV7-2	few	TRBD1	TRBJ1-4	TGTGCCAGCAGCTCTGCAGGGACAGGGACTGAAAAACTGTTTTTT	CASSSAGTGTEKLFF
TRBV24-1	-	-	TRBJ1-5	TGTGCCACCAGTCAGCATGGGAGCAATCAGCCCCAGCATTTT	CATSQHGSNQPQHF
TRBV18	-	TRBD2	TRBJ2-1	TGTGCCAGCTCACCAGCAATTCTAGGGCGGGAGTTTAGGAATGAGCAGTTCTTC	CASSPAILGREFRNEQFF
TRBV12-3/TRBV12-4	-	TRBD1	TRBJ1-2	TGTGCCAGCAGCCCGGGGACAGGGAACAACTATGGCTACACCTTC	CASSPGTGNNYGYTF
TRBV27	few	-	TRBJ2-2	TGTGCCAGCAGTACACGGTGGAACACCGGGGAGCTGTTTTTT	CASSTRWNTGELFF
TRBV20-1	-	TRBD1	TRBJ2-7	TGCAGTGCTGGGACAGGGAGCTCCTACGAGCAGTACTTC	CSAGTGSSYEQYF
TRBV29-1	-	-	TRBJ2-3	TGCAGCGTTGAAGATACCGGGGCCACAGATACGCAGTATTTT	CSVEDTGATDTQYF
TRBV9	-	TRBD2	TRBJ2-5	TGTGCCAGCAGCGTAGACCCCCTAGCGGGAGTACGGGAGACCCAGTACTTC	CASSVDPLAGVRETQYF
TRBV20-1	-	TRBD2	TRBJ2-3	TGCAGTGCTAGTATGACTAGCGGGGGGAGTACAGATACGCAGTATTTT	CSASMTSGGSTDTQYF
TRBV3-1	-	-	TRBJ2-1	TGTGCCAGCAGTCCTAATTGGGACAATGAGCAGTTCTTC	CASSPNWDNEQFF
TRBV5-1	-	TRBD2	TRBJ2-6	TGCGCCAGCACCCGGGGGGGCTCTGGGGCCAACGTCCTGACTTTC	CASTRGGSGANVLTF
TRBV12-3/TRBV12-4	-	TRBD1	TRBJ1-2	TGTGCCAGCAGTTTCAATACAGGGGGAAGCAATGGCTACACCTTC	CASSFNTGGSNGYTF
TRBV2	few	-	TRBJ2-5	TGTGCCAGCAGTGAAGAGGGCGCAATACAGGGAGAGCAGTACTTC	CASSEEGAIQGEQYF
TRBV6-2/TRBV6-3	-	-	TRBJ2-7	TGTGCCAGCAGGCAACAGCCCTCCTACGAGCAGTACTTC	CASRQQPSYEQYF
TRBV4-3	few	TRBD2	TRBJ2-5	TGCGCCAGCAGCCACGTGAGCGGGGAAGAGACCCAGTACTTC	CASSHVSGEETQYF
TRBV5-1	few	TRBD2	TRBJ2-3	TGCGCCAGCAGCTTTGGACTAGCGGCGCGCGATACGCAGTATTTT	CASSFGLAARDTQYF
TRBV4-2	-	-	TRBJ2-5	TGTGCCAGCAGCATACCCGGTGAGGCTTCGGGGGAGACCCAGTACTTC	CASSIPGEASGETQYF
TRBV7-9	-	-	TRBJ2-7	TGTGCCAGCAGCCCCGGGGCAGCCACTTACGAGCAGTACTTC	CASSPGAATYEQYF
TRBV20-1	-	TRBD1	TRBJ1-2	TGCAGTGCTTTAGGCCTCCAGGGGGCTAGTGGCTACACCTTC	CSALGLQGASGYTF
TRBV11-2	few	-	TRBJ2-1	TGTGCCAGCACATTTGGCGGCTCCTACAATGAGCAGTTCTTC	CASTFGGSYNEQFF
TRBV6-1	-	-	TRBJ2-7	TGTGCCAGCAGTGAATACTCGGACATAGCCTACGAGCAGTACTTC	CASSEYSDIAYEQYF
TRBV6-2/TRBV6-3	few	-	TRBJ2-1	TGTGCCAGCAGAGACAGGGAGGGAGTCAATGAGCAGTTCTTC	CASRDREGVNEQFF
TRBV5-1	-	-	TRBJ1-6	TGCGCCAGCAGCTTGGAGGATAATTCACCCCTCCACTTT	CASSLEDNSPLHF
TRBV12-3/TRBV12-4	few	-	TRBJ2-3	TGTGCCAGCAGTATCGGGACCCCGAACACAGATACGCAGTATTTT	CASSIGTPNTDTQYF
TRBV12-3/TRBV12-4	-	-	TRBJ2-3	TGTGCCAGCAGGCGATTCACAGATACGCAGTATTTT	CASRRFTDTQYF
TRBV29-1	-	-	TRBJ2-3	TGCAGCGCCACCGAAAGGGGGGGGCTTGATACGCAGTATTTT	CSATERGGLDTQYF
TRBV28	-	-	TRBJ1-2	TGTGCCAGCGGCAGTCGACGGTATGGCTACACCTTC	CASGSRRYGYTF
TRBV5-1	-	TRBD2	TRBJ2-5	TGCGCCAGCAGCGAAGGAGGGGAGGGGTATGAGACCCAGTACTTC	CASSEGGEGYETQYF
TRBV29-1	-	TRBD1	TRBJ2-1	TGCAGCGTTGGGGACAGTTCCTACAATGAGCAGTTCTTC	CSVGDSSYNEQFF
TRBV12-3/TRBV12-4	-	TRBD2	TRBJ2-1	TGTGCCAGCAGTTTAGCGAGAGGAGCGGGAGTGTACTACAATGAGCAGTTCTTC	CASSLARGAGVYYNEQFF
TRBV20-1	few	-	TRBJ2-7	TGCAGTGCTCCCCTCGGGGAGAGGGACGAGCAGTACTTC	CSAPLGERDEQYF
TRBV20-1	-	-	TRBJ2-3	TGCAGTGCTACATTAGCGGTAGGGACAGATACGCAGTATTTT	CSATLAVGTDTQYF
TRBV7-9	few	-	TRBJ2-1	TGTGCCAGCAGCTTAGGTGCGTTGTTCTTC	CASSLGALFF
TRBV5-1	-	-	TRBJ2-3	TGCGCCAGCAGCTTGGGAGGGAAATTAGATACGCAGTATTTT	CASSLGGKLDTQYF
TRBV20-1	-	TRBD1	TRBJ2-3	TGCAGTGCTAGTGGGACAGAAAGGACTTACACAGATACGCAGTATTTT	CSASGTERTYTDTQYF
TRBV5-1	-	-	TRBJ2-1	TGCGCCAGCAGCTTGGTGACTGGCGAGGAGCAGTTCTTC	CASSLVTGEEQFF
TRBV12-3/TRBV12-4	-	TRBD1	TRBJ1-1	TGTGCCAGCAGTCTCTTAGGGGGCGGCGAAGCTTTCTTT	CASSLLGGGEAFF
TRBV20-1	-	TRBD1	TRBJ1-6	TGCAGTGCTAGGACAGGGGGGACTTCACCCCTCCACTTT	CSARTGGTSPLHF
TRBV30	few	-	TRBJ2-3	TGTGCCTGGAAGAGGTCACTCACAGATACGCAGTATTTT	CAWKRSLTDTQYF
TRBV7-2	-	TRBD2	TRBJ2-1	TGCGCCAGCAAGAGCGGGGGGGCCTATGAGCAGTTCTTC	CASKSGGAYEQFF
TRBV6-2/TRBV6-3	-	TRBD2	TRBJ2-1	TGTGCCAGCAGTTACAGCAGCGGGAGTGGGGAGCAGTTCTTC	CASSYSSGSGEQFF
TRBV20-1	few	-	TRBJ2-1	TGCAGTGCACCCCGGGGGACCTACAATGAGCAGTTCTTC	CSAPRGTYNEQFF
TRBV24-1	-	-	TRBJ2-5	TGTGCCACCAGTGACTCCTACCCAGGAGGGGAGACCCAGTACTTC	CATSDSYPGGETQYF
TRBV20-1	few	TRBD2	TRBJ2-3	TGCAGTGCTAGTCTAGCGGTGAGCACAGATACGCAGTATTTT	CSASLAVSTDTQYF
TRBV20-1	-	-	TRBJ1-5	TGCAGTGCTACGTCTAGCAATCAGCCCCAGCATTTT	CSATSSNQPQHF
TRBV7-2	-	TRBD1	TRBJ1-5	TGTGCCAGCAGCCCCGGGACAGGACTCAATCAGCCCCAGCATTTT	CASSPGTGLNQPQHF
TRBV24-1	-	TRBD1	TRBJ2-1	TGTGCCACCAGTGATTCCGGCGGGACAGGGGGCACCTACAATGAGCAGTTCTTC	CATSDSGGTGGTYNEQFF